Following are 22 T cell receptor beta chains from one sample sequenced in a study of blood T cell repertoires in COVID-19. Produced via immunoSEQ multiplex PCR; TCRdb's table is partial and in-frame only. The data show 300,000 to 450,000 clones, roughly 90% seen once. The sequenced sample consisted of PBMCs or T cells enriched from blood (not recorded which). These receptors all come from a woman aged 25 to 39 who had recovered from COVID-19.

The chain uses TRBV28 and TRBJ2-1; the match to TRBD2 covers 7 bases. CDR1 MDHEN and CDR2 SYDVKM come from the germline V gene. After removal of 6 bases from V and 9 bases from J, the junction contained 5 bases not matched to a gene. The CDR3 has 12 residues. CDR3 in amino acids: CASSSGGFEQFF. CDR3 coding DNA: TGTGCCAGCAGCTCCGGGGGGTTTGAGCAGTTCTTC. The variable domain in full, completed from reference TRBV28 and TRBJ2-1, reads DVKVTQSSRYLVKRTGEKVFLECVQDMDHENMFWYRQDPGLGLRLIYFSYDVKMKEKGDIPEGYSVSREKKERFSLILESASTNQTSMYLCASSSGGFEQFFGPGTRLTVL.

As to this clone: The junction departs from the called germline gene at one end, perhaps through a read error. The chain has TRBV6-5 and TRBJ2-7, with 10 bases identical to TRBD2. The germline CDR1 and CDR2 sequences are MNHEY and SVGAGI. This CDR3 has 15 residues. CDR3 loop: CASSPQGDSGGSSSF. CDR3 nucleotide sequence: TGTGCCAGCAGTCCCCAAGGGGATAGCGGGGGGTCCTCCTCCTTC.

The gene calls are TRBV6-5 and TRBJ2-7; the match to TRBD1 covers 10 bases. The CDR3 runs 14 residues. From germline, CDR1 is MNHEY and CDR2 SVGAGI. The ends lost 8 bases at V and 5 bases at J; junction bases unmatched: 9. CDR3 nucleotides: TGTGCCAGCCTCCGGGACAGGGGTTTCAACGAGCAGTACTTC. This translates into CASLRDRGFNEQYF.

V usage is TRBV7-2 and J usage is TRBJ1-6, with TRBD1 matching over 9 bases. CDR3 length: 16 amino acids. The J segment lost 9 bases and the V segment lost 5 bases, leaving 11 bases of the junction unmatched. CDR1 is SGHTA, CDR2 FQGNSA, per germline. The CDR3 region is CASSPQQGALLSPLHF. Here the CDR3 DNA reads TGTGCCAGCAGCCCCCAACAGGGGGCCCTTCTTTCACCCCTCCACTTT.

The V and J genes are TRBV6-2 or TRBV6-3 and TRBJ2-3, with D unclear. Germline lookup yields CDR1 MNHEY and CDR2 SVGEGT. The germline V and J ends were trimmed by 4 bases and 6 bases, with 8 bases remaining between them. There are 12 residues in the CDR3. The CDR3 DNA reads as TGTGCCAGCAGTTCACCGGTGGATACGCAGTATTTT. The encoded protein is CASSSPVDTQYF.

The chain couples TRBV30 to TRBJ2-6; D remains ambiguous. The CDR3 runs 15 residues. Germline CDR1 is GTSNPN and CDR2 is SVGIG (reference sequence). Deletions cut 3 bases from V and 0 bases from J, with 9 bases between. CDR3 in amino acids: CAWSVLDSGANVLTF. In DNA, the CDR3 is TGTGCCTGGAGCGTACTCGACTCTGGGGCCAACGTCCTGACTTTC. Full variable domain (rest looked up from reference TRBV30 and TRBJ2-6): SQTIHQWPATLVQPVGSPLSLECTVEGTSNPNLYWYRQAAGRGLQLLFYSVGIGQISSEVPQNLSASRPQDRQFILSSKKLLLSDSGFYLCAWSVLDSGANVLTFGAGSRLTVL.

This clone showed up just once. V gene TRBV5-1 combines with J gene TRBJ2-5; 7 bases align to TRBD1. The CDR3 is 15 residues long. V lost 3 bases, J lost 7 bases, and 12 bases stayed unmatched. The germline gives CDR1 SGHRS, CDR2 YFSETQ. CDR3 DNA sequence: TGCGCCAGCAGCTCCGGACAGGCCCCACTGGGGACCCAGTACTTC. This encodes CASSSGQAPLGTQYF.

This clone was counted once. The chain links TRBV7-2 to TRBJ2-3; the match to TRBD2 covers 9 bases. Trimming cost V 2 bases and J 0 bases; bases outside gene matches: 12. This CDR3 spans 19 amino acids. The germline CDR1 and CDR2 sequences are SGHTA and FQGNSA. Here the CDR3 reads CASSLPRTAAGGSTDTQYF. CDR3 in DNA: TGTGCCAGCAGCTTACCCAGGACGGCAGCGGGGGGTAGCACAGATACGCAGTATTTT.

For the CDR3, the DNA is TGTGCCAGCAGTGAGGGCGGGGGGCCCTACAATGAGCAGTTCTTC. Translation: CASSEGGGPYNEQFF. The chain links TRBV2 to TRBJ2-1; 8 bases map to TRBD2. The CDR3 has 15 residues. V shed 3 bases, J shed 2 bases, and the junction held 3 bases outside the gene matches. Germline V gene lookup returns CDR1 SNHLY and CDR2 FYNNEI.

The chain links TRBV7-9 to TRBJ2-7; D possibly corresponds to TRBD2 (5 bases). Germline V lookup: CDR1 SEHNR, CDR2 FQNEAQ (reference sequence). The CDR3 is 19 residues long. Between the trimmed V and J ends, which lost 1 base and 0 bases, there was a span of 22 bases. The CDR3, as DNA: TGTGCCAGCAGCTTAGTAGTTTTTGAGGAGGACTCCCTCTCCTACGAGCAGTACTTC. Amino acids: CASSLVVFEEDSLSYEQYF.

This clone turned up a few times. The V and J genes are TRBV6-5 and TRBJ1-3, with TRBD1 as a possible D gene (5 bases). CDR1 and CDR2 (germline): MNHEY, SVGAGI. V dropped 2 bases and J dropped 0 bases, with 11 bases sitting between them. The CDR3 extends over 16 amino acids. This chain's CDR3 is CASSYGTGTSGNTIYF. Written as DNA, the CDR3 is TGTGCCAGCAGTTACGGAACAGGAACCTCTGGAAACACCATATATTTT.

The count of this clone is one. The rearrangement joins TRBV5-1 to TRBJ1-1, with 8 bases identical to TRBD1. V dropped 6 bases and J dropped 1; count of bases not matched to a gene: 5. The CDR3 runs 14 residues. CDR1 is SGHRS, CDR2 YFSETQ, per germline. The DNA for the CDR3 is TGCGCCAGCATGCTTGGACAGGGGAACACTGAAGCTTTCTTT. This codes for CASMLGQGNTEAFF.

This chain joins TRBV5-4 and TRBJ2-7; 7 nucleotides agree with TRBD2. There are 14 residues in the CDR3. CDR1 is SGHNT, CDR2 YYREEE, per germline (reference sequence). V was pared by 4 bases and J by 0 bases, with 4 bases of the junction left unmatched. CDR3 loop: CASSRAGDSYEQYF. CDR3 in DNA: TGTGCCAGCAGCCGGGCGGGGGACTCCTACGAGCAGTACTTC.

The V call is TRBV7-6, the J call TRBJ1-4, with unresolved D. CDR3 size: 15 residues. Germline lookup yields CDR1 SGHVS and CDR2 FNYEAQ. The V end lost 6 bases, the J end lost 0 bases, and 11 bases lay between the germline ends. Written as DNA, the CDR3 is TGTGCCAGCAGTCGAACCGGTACAACTAATGAAAAACTGTTTTTT. Amino acids: CASSRTGTTNEKLFF.

The rearrangement joins TRBV7-9 to TRBJ1-5; 7 bases agree with TRBD1. From germline, CDR1 is SEHNR and CDR2 FQNEAQ (reference sequence). This CDR3 is 15 amino acids long. V shed 4 bases and J 1 base; nucleotides not matched to a gene: 4. The CDR3: CASSWDRGSNQPQHF. CDR3 in DNA: TGTGCCAGCAGCTGGGACAGAGGGAGCAATCAGCCCCAGCATTTT.

CDR3 in DNA: TGTGCCAGCAGCGTAGGGGACAGAGGGATTCAAGAGACCCAGTACTTC. This encodes CASSVGDRGIQETQYF. The chain combines TRBV9 with TRBJ2-5, with 7 positions matching TRBD1. This CDR3 is built from 16 residues. Germline V lookup: CDR1 SGDLS, CDR2 YYNGEE. J gave up 2 bases and V 0 bases, and 7 bases lay outside the gene matches.

The chain recombines TRBV6-2 or TRBV6-3 with TRBJ1-1; 8 bases match TRBD1. CDR3 size: 17 residues. The germline CDR1 and CDR2 sequences are MNHEY and SVGEGT. After removal of 2 bases from V and 1 base from J, the junction contained 9 bases not matched to a gene. In nucleotides, the CDR3 is TGTGCCAGCAGTTACGCCCGGGACAGGCAAGCGAACACTGAAGCTTTCTTT. Its translation: CASSYARDRQANTEAFF.

About this clone itself: The sample contains more than one DNA sequence encoding this CDR3. V gene TRBV19 combines with J gene TRBJ1-5; 8 positions match TRBD1. This CDR3 comprises 16 residues. Germline lookup yields CDR1 LNHDA and CDR2 SQIVND (reference sequence). V shed 4 bases and J 0 bases; nucleotides not matched to a gene: 5. For the CDR3, the DNA is TGTGCCAGTAGTACCTCCGACAGGGGTAGCAATCAGCCCCAGCATTTT. This translates into CASSTSDRGSNQPQHF.

The CDR3 loop reads CASSIGGGSETQYF. For the CDR3, the DNA is TGTGCCAGTAGTATCGGAGGGGGCAGCGAGACCCAGTACTTC. V is TRBV19 and J is TRBJ2-5; TRBD1 is a possible D gene (7 bases). CDR3 length: 14 residues. The V gene's germline CDR1 is LNHDA and CDR2 SQIVND (reference sequence). The V and J ends lost 3 bases and 5 bases respectively, with 13 bases between them.

This chain uses TRBV6-2 or TRBV6-3 with TRBJ1-1; 8 nucleotides line up with TRBD1. Germline V gives CDR1 MNHEY, CDR2 SVGEGT. V dropped 2 bases and J dropped 6; count of bases not matched to a gene: 8. This CDR3 comprises 15 residues. For the CDR3, the DNA is TGTGCCAGCAGTTACCCTGGACAGGGCAGTGCTGAAGCTTTCTTT. It translates to CASSYPGQGSAEAFF.

This chain uses TRBV3-1 (or the pseudogene TRBV3-2) with TRBJ1-6; 7 bases are a match to TRBD1. The V segment lost 4 bases and the J segment 6 bases; nucleotides outside the gene matches: 6. Germline V gene data show CDR1 as LGHDT and CDR2 as YNNKEL (reference sequence). This CDR3 region has 15 residues. CDR3 loop: CASSPEGAGNSPLHF. CDR3 coding DNA: TGTGCCAGCAGCCCCGAGGGGGCGGGTAATTCACCCCTCCACTTT.

The genes are TRBV27 and TRBJ2-1; TRBD2 matches at 13 bases. V lost 3 bases and J lost 4; bases outside the gene matches: 3. CDR1 MNHEY and CDR2 SMNVEV come from the germline V gene (reference sequence). The CDR3 has 16 residues. In nucleotides, the CDR3 is TGTGCCAGCAGTTTTGGGACTAGCGGGAAATACAATGAGCAGTTCTTC. It yields the protein CASSFGTSGKYNEQFF.